This T cell receptor beta chain was captured by sequencing in a study of CD8 T cells in Susac syndrome. Germline assignment: CDR1 KGHDR and CDR2 SFDVKD. The CDR3 loop spans 15 amino acids. The J segment lost 2 bases and the V segment lost 4 bases, leaving 3 bases of the junction unmatched. CD8+ and CD4+ blood T cells underwent TCR beta sequencing. Treatment-naive patients with stable or active relapsing-remitting disease were the multiple sclerosis controls. The authors negatively isolated CD8+ and CD4+ T cells and FACS-enriched TEMRA cells. RNA in amounts of about 0.45 to 1 ug was reverse transcribed with random hexamers. Multiplex immunoSEQ PCR targeted 54 Vbeta and 13 Jbeta TCR beta segments. In TCRdb, the immunoSEQ multiplex PCR reads were re-called with MiXCR into one record per CDR3 protein. The data contain under 550,000 distinct CDR3 sequences, approximately 85% of them singletons.

This sequence originates from a human donor with multiple sclerosis. The sample consisted of CD8+ T cells from PBMCs. The rearrangement uses TRBV24-1 and TRBJ2-5; 10 bases map to TRBD2. CDR3 region: CATSEGLAVQETQYF. DNA of the CDR3: TGTGCCACCAGTGAAGGACTAGCGGTACAAGAGACCCAGTACTTC.